This T cell receptor beta chain is from a study of cytomegalovirus exposure and HLA in healthy donors. Across the study: It was reported in a later analysis that the 90 to 150 validation repertoires used the same platform as the 666 first-cohort repertoires.

The CDR3 is 14 amino acids. Looked up from germline, CDR1 is MNHEY and CDR2 is SVGAGI. Trimming took 0 bases from V and 3 from J; bases not matched to a gene: 2. A word on this clone: The antigen is undetermined.

Overall study results and limits: Subsequent analysis of the roughly 120 validation repertoires found a tendency for first-cohort TCR clusters to co-occur.

The method was immunoSEQ multiplex PCR; TCRdb's version includes in-frame clones alone and lacks a portion of them. Of roughly 75,000 clones listed, around 95% are singletons. The chain links TRBV6-5 to TRBJ2-7; 7 nucleotides agree with TRBD1. The TCR comes from a man aged 18 to 30 in good health and CMV-seropositive. Sequences were obtained from PBMCs. The CDR3 loop is CASSYSGQHYEQYF. The CDR3 DNA reads TGTGCCAGCAGTTACTCGGGACAGCACTACGAGCAGTACTTC.